Presented here are 2 T cell receptor beta chains from one specimen sequenced in a study of shared T cell receptors in the human thymus. Only in-frame clones appear in the TCRdb table, and some are missing; sequencing was by immunoSEQ multiplex PCR. The table has roughly 550,000 clones, about 84% seen once. These same records also appear under a second study, on human thymus T cells.

Sequencing was done on a sample of thymocytes. The receptors shown here come from a boy younger than two with a congenital heart defect.

The gene calls are TRBV27 and TRBJ1-2; TRBD1 agrees at 8 bases. The junction had 10 bases not matched to a gene; V was cut back by 4 bases and J by 3 bases. In germline, CDR1 is MNHEY, CDR2 SMNVEV (reference sequence). CDR3 length equals 16 residues. CDR3 sequence: CASSSHDRGGDYGYTF. The CDR3 DNA reads TGTGCCAGCAGTTCTCACGACAGGGGAGGCGACTATGGCTACACCTTC.

The rearrangement links TRBV10-1 to TRBJ2-7; TRBD1 might be the D (5 bases). Germline V gives CDR1 WNHNN, CDR2 SYGVQD (reference sequence). The CDR3 is made up of 13 amino acids. Trimming left V 7 bases short and J 5 bases short, with 15 bases between. CDR3 residues: CASMDTLGHEQYF. CDR3 coding DNA: TGCGCCAGCATGGACACCTTAGGCCACGAGCAGTACTTC.